This entry describes one T cell receptor beta chain. Its antigen is currently unknown. The record originates from a study of OX40 agonist ivuxolimab in advanced cancers. Whole-study context: At roughly 80% male, the cohort had a mean age of roughly 60 years, ranging from 23 to 79. Partial responses occurred in three patients (one hepatocellular carcinoma, two cutaneous melanoma). Study results and caveats: Clonal expansion was seen in CD4+ and CD8+ blood T cells by week 6 at 0.1 to 3.0 mg/kg. Among patients with partial responses at 0.1-3.0 mg/kg, clonal expansion was among the lowest.

This CDR3 is built from 14 residues. V was trimmed by 5 bases and J by 1 base, leaving 11 bases between them. The germline CDR1 and CDR2 sequences are SGHAT and FQNNGV. Method: immunoSEQ multiplex PCR; TCRdb's copy keeps in-frame clones and lacks some. The sample contains roughly 70,000 clones, 80% to 90% of which appear only once. The source is an adult with an advanced solid tumor such as melanoma, head and neck, liver or kidney cancer. The chain combines TRBV11-2 with TRBJ1-2; D ambiguous. The sample consisted of CD4+ or CD8+ T cells sorted from blood, taken in a trial of the OX40 agonist ivuxolimab. In DNA form, the CDR3 reads TGTGCCAGCAGCCTTGATCGGAGTAACTATGGCTACACCTTC. It yields the protein CASSLDRSNYGYTF.